This passage covers 5 T cell receptor beta chains from one sample sequenced in a study of immune characterization of retroperitoneal liposarcoma. TCRdb re-called the PCR reads with MiXCR, one entry per CDR3 protein. This table holds some 4,300 distinct CDR3 sequences, 30% to 45% found once. The sequenced sample was tumor tissue. These receptors were collected from a male donor with retroperitoneal liposarcoma.

This chain links TRBV7-4 with TRBJ2-1; either TRBD1 or TRBD2 may fit D (6 bases each). The J call may be in error: the DNA end matches TRBJ2-7 better. The germline CDR1 and CDR2 sequences are SGHVT and SQSDAQ. There are 16 residues in the CDR3. CDR3 residues: CASSPNGGNYYNEQYF. The CDR3 DNA is TGTGCCAGCAGCCCGAACGGGGGCAATTACTACAATGAGCAGTACTTC.

The chain combines TRBV6-1 with TRBJ2-1; D is tentatively TRBD1 or TRBD2 (5 bases each). The germline V gene has CDR1 MNHNS and CDR2 SASEGT. The germline V and J ends were trimmed by 10 bases and 2 bases, with 12 bases remaining between them. This CDR3 has 13 amino acids. CDR3 bases: TGTGCCACGGTCTGGGACGCCTACAATGAGCAGTTCTTC. Encoded protein: CATVWDAYNEQFF.

The genes are TRBV6-1 and TRBJ2-2; 7 bases map to TRBD2. J lost 4 bases, V lost 7 bases, and 9 bases had no gene match. This CDR3 region has 15 residues. From germline, CDR1 is MNHNS and CDR2 SASEGT. CDR3 sequence reads: CASTLGGVGTGELFF. As DNA, the CDR3 is TGTGCCAGCACTTTGGGGGGGGTTGGCACCGGGGAGCTGTTTTTT.

Within the sample, this clonotype is medium-sized. The J gene is TRBJ1-5, the V gene TRBV27, with D maybe TRBD1 (5 bases). V was clipped by 3 bases and J by 4 bases, with 7 bases between them. The CDR3 totals 13 residues. Germline lookup yields CDR1 MNHEY and CDR2 SMNVEV (reference sequence). The CDR3: CASSFGGNQPQHF. CDR3 coding DNA: TGTGCCAGCAGTTTTGGGGGTAATCAGCCCCAGCATTTT.

This clonotype was seen ten or more times. The V and J genes are TRBV5-3 and TRBJ2-1, with TRBD2 matching over 8 bases. TRBV5-3 belongs to the ORF category, with a function that is uncertain. J was trimmed by 7 bases and V by 0 bases; bases with no gene match: 15. The CDR3 is 18 residues long. DNA of the CDR3: TGTGCCAGAAGCTTGGTCGTACACCCGAGACTAGCGAATAATGAGCAGTTCTTC. It encodes CARSLVVHPRLANNEQFF.